This is a list of T cell receptor beta chains from one sample in a study of cytomegalovirus exposure and HLA in healthy donors. Here immunoSEQ multiplex PCR was the method, and the copy in TCRdb shows in-frame clones only, minus some. The sample shows 180,000 or so clones, about nine tenths of them seen only once. The sample consisted of PBMCs. Receptors originate from a man aged 18 to 30 in good health and CMV-seropositive. Each CDR3 is given with its conserved first and last residue.

CASSLEGAYEQYF	TRBV7-9	TRBJ2-7	13
CASRPGPGTEAFF	TRBV6-6	TRBJ1-1	13
CASSVAGGGEQFF	TRBV9	TRBJ2-1	13
CASSLSGTVNTEAFF	TRBV27	TRBJ1-1	15
CASSLEGGLYEQYF	TRBV5-1	TRBJ2-7	14
CASSLARGYEQYF	TRBV11-2	TRBJ2-7	13
CASSDWAGTEAFF	TRBV6-4	TRBJ1-1	13
CATSQQGSEAFF	TRBV7-9	TRBJ1-1	12
CASSPVRAGELFF	TRBV9	TRBJ2-2	13
CASSWGGTSGSDEQFF	TRBV7-9	TRBJ2-1	16
CASIGTETYGYTF	TRBV2	TRBJ1-2	13
CASSLWTGATDTQYF	TRBV27	TRBJ2-3	15
CASSETGGDGEQFF	TRBV2	TRBJ2-1	14
CASSRWRDTIYF	TRBV19	TRBJ1-3	12
CASSSGQTIDTQYF	TRBV27	TRBJ2-3	14
CASSPHRFDSTDTQYF	TRBV7-2	TRBJ2-3	16
CASSSGLAGFWQYF	TRBV6-6	TRBJ2-7	14
CASSQGLALTQETQYF	TRBV4-1	TRBJ2-5	16
CASSLLGTGSYNEQFF	TRBV13	TRBJ2-1	16
CASSTSRGNTEAFF	TRBV7-6	TRBJ1-1	14
CATSSLGGGGNQPQHF	TRBV15	TRBJ1-5	16
CASSLGREGTGELFF	TRBV7-7	TRBJ2-2	15
CASSRDPGGLAGGREQFF	TRBV4-2	TRBJ2-1	18
CASRNKDGWEDTGELFF	TRBV27	TRBJ2-2	17
CASSLGRGYEQYF	TRBV11-1	TRBJ2-7	13
CASSSGQGVRSPLHF	TRBV7-9	TRBJ1-6	15
CASSLRGLEQYF	TRBV28	TRBJ2-7	12
CASNRQQAGHEKLFF	TRBV5-6	TRBJ1-4	15
CASSSERGLREKLFF	TRBV7-9	TRBJ1-4	15
CASRAGGELFF	TRBV6-6	TRBJ2-2	11
CASSPRGTSGIYEQYF	TRBV18	TRBJ2-7	16
CASSQVHNYEQYF	TRBV4-3	TRBJ2-7	13
CASSFGTGGTEAFF	TRBV5-6	TRBJ1-1	14
CASKEGGNRGTGELFF	TRBV5-1	TRBJ2-2	16
CATSREGQGSYEQYF	TRBV15	TRBJ2-7	15
CASSPWGAGTDTQYF	TRBV18	TRBJ2-3	15
CATAPQGYQYF	TRBV6-1	TRBJ2-5	11
CASSQGLATYNEQFF	TRBV27	TRBJ2-1	15
CASSYPHRDYYEQYF	TRBV6-5	TRBJ2-7	15
CASSLEQDFTYEQYF	TRBV28	TRBJ2-7	15
CASSPYGTGYLDYGYTF	TRBV28	TRBJ1-2	17